In its sample, the clone carrying this T cell receptor (beta chain) was seen many times. The antigen is not known. The source of the sample is a study of molecular identifiers for immune sequencing clone quantification. Study-wide points: Beyond 20 RNA copies, clones held over 98% of effector molecules, compared with under 1% in naive cells.

The ends lost 5 bases at V and 0 bases at J; junction bases unmatched: 4. Germline lookup yields CDR1 SGHDN and CDR2 FVKESK. The CDR3 spans 16 residues. MiXCR, run by TCRdb on the PCR reads, gives a single entry per CDR3 protein. Here the sample spans tens of thousands of distinct CDR3 sequences, less than 20% being singletons. This chain joins TRBV14 and TRBJ2-2, with 9 positions matching TRBD1. This clonotype was sampled from a human donor in good health. Some libraries in this study had Jurkat cell RNA spiked in. What was sequenced was naive CD8+ T cells from blood, with Jurkat cell RNA spiked in. The sample's subset: FACS-sorted CD8+CD4-CCR7+CD45RA+ naive T cells. The CDR3 DNA reads as TGTGCCAGCAGCGTTTGGGACAGGGCGAACACCGGGGAGCTGTTTTTT. Protein sequence: CASSVWDRANTGELFF.